Below, 15 T cell receptor beta chains from the same sample are listed, as sequenced in a study of T cells after yellow fever vaccination. TCRdb reprocessed the 5' RACE reads via MiXCR and lists one record per CDR3 protein. This sample has approximately 450,000 distinct CDR3 sequences; around a sixth occur once, and the top ten carry 15% to 20%. The sample was PBMCs, taken before the yellow fever booster vaccination. Every receptor here comes from a man aged 18 to 29 who received the YFV17D yellow fever vaccine.

The gene calls are TRBV27 and TRBJ1-1; 7 bases map to TRBD1. The CDR3 is 11 residues long. The germline V gene has CDR1 MNHEY and CDR2 SMNVEV (reference sequence). The trim removed 5 bases at V and 9 bases at J, leaving 3 bases unmatched. Here the CDR3 reads CASSLQGKAFF. The CDR3 DNA follows: TGTGCCAGCAGTCTACAGGGGAAAGCTTTCTTT.

This clonotype was counted only a few times. This sequence joins TRBV5-1 and TRBJ2-7; tentative D call: TRBD2 (5 bases). The CDR3 contains 14 residues. Germline lookup yields CDR1 SGHRS and CDR2 YFSETQ. V was pared by 0 bases and J by 6 bases, with 13 bases between. The CDR3 spells CASSLGVRGSEQYF. CDR3 in DNA: TGCGCCAGCAGCTTGGGGGTACGGGGTAGCGAGCAGTACTTC.

The chain links TRBV27 to TRBJ2-7; perhaps TRBD2 as D (7 bases). There are 13 residues in the CDR3. V was trimmed by 5 bases and J by 6 bases, leaving 14 bases between them. In germline, CDR1 is MNHEY, CDR2 SMNVEV (reference sequence). The CDR3, as DNA: TGTGCCAGCAGTCCCTCGGGGGGCCTCGAGCAGTACGTC. Translation gives CASSPSGGLEQYV.

This clonotype has a handful of counts. V usage is TRBV9 and J usage is TRBJ1-6; D remains unclear. V was trimmed by 7 bases and J by 10 bases, leaving 12 bases between them. CDR1 and CDR2 from the germline V gene are SGDLS and YYNGEE. This CDR3 comprises 12 residues. CDR3 DNA: TGTGCCAGCGGGCGGAATGAATCACCCCTCCACTTT. It encodes CASGRNESPLHF.

The chain uses TRBV7-3 and TRBJ2-3; TRBD1 agrees at 11 bases. V shed 6 bases and J 8 bases; nucleotides not matched to a gene: 10. The CDR3 is 15 amino acids. Germline loops: CDR1 SGHTA, CDR2 FQGTGA. CDR3 amino acids: CASSPGTGGSRTQYF. The DNA for the CDR3 is TGTGCCAGCAGTCCCGGGACAGGGGGTTCCCGTACGCAGTATTTT.

This clonotype was detected a few times. The chain combines TRBV10-3 with TRBJ2-1; D may be TRBD1 or TRBD2 (5 bases each). V lost 5 bases, J lost 4 bases, and 15 bases lay in between. CDR1 and CDR2 (germline): ENHRY, SYGVKD. The CDR3 contains 15 residues. The CDR3 is CAISIGDERYNEQFF. As DNA, the CDR3 is TGTGCCATCAGTATAGGGGACGAACGGTACAATGAGCAGTTCTTC.

The chain joins TRBV20-1 to TRBJ1-1; D might be TRBD1 (5 bases). The CDR3 sequence is 11 residues long. Germline CDR1 DFQATT, CDR2 SNEGSKA (reference sequence). V lost 3 bases, J lost 6 bases, and 8 bases lay in between. CDR3 protein: CSASRVAEAFF. The DNA of the CDR3 is TGCAGTGCTAGCAGGGTTGCTGAAGCTTTCTTT.

This clonotype was detected a few times. This chain joins TRBV4-1 and TRBJ2-7; TRBD1 might be the D (7 bases). The germline gives CDR1 MGHRA, CDR2 YSYEKL. The V and J ends lost 1 base and 9 bases respectively, with 10 bases between them. There are 12 residues in the CDR3. CDR3 DNA sequence: TGCGCCAGCAGCCAAGTCCAGGGGGGGCAGTACTTC. Its protein is CASSQVQGGQYF.

This sequence joins TRBV20-1 and TRBJ2-5; no clear D gene. V was pared by 7 bases and J by 5 bases, with 11 bases between. Germline assignment: CDR1 DFQATT and CDR2 SNEGSKA (reference sequence). There are 11 residues in the CDR3. CDR3 coding DNA: TGCAGTGGGAAGGTAGTGGAGACCCAGTACTTC. Its protein product is CSGKVVETQYF.

V is TRBV4-3 and J is TRBJ2-1; 7 positions agree with TRBD2. From germline, CDR1 is LGHNA and CDR2 YSLEER. Losses at the gene ends were 0 bases for V and 2 bases for J; bases not matched to a gene: 7. The CDR3 is 17 residues long. This chain's CDR3 is CASSQEGGSGTYNEQFF. CDR3 in DNA: TGCGCCAGCAGCCAAGAAGGCGGGAGCGGCACCTACAATGAGCAGTTCTTC.

This clonotype showed up just a few times. The chain combines TRBV20-1 with TRBJ2-3; D is unclear. Germline CDR1 and CDR2: DFQATT and SNEGSKA (reference sequence). Trimming removed 0 bases at V and 8 bases at J, with 18 bases between. The CDR3 extends over 15 amino acids. Here the CDR3 reads CSARDADGGSGTQYF. The CDR3 coding sequence is TGCAGTGCTAGAGACGCGGACGGCGGATCCGGTACGCAGTATTTT.

This clonotype was picked up a small number of times. V gene TRBV6-5 combines with J gene TRBJ1-2, with D perhaps TRBD1 (6 bases). CDR3 size: 14 residues. Germline loops: CDR1 MNHEY, CDR2 SVGAGI. The V and J ends lost 2 bases and 2 bases respectively, with 9 bases between them. CDR3 in amino acids: CASSYRGSNYGYTF. For the CDR3, the DNA is TGTGCCAGCAGTTACAGGGGGAGCAACTATGGCTACACCTTC.

This chain connects TRBV20-1 to TRBJ2-7; no clear D gene. This CDR3 is built from 13 residues. Looked up from germline, CDR1 is DFQATT and CDR2 is SNEGSKA (reference sequence). Trimming removed 6 bases at V and 0 bases at J, with 12 bases between. CDR3 amino acids: CSAVCGGSYEQYF. CDR3 coding DNA: TGCAGTGCCGTCTGTGGCGGCTCCTACGAGCAGTACTTC.

This clonotype was detected a few times. The rearrangement joins TRBV20-1 to TRBJ1-1, with D uncertain. V was clipped by 4 bases and J by 0 bases, with 12 bases between them. CDR3 size: 14 residues. Germline V CDR1 and CDR2: DFQATT, SNEGSKA (reference sequence). CDR3 sequence (DNA): TGCAGTGCTACGGAAGGACGGGTGAACACTGAAGCTTTCTTT. As protein: CSATEGRVNTEAFF.

J is TRBJ2-2 and V is TRBV12-5, with D perhaps matching TRBD1 (5 bases). With 0 bases removed from V and 6 bases from J, the gap between germline ends came to 8 bases. CDR1 and CDR2 from the germline V gene are LGHNT and FRNRAP. This CDR3 contains 14 residues. CDR3 DNA sequence: TGTGCTAGTGGTTTGGTCCCGACAGCCGGGGAGCTGTTTTTT. This gives the protein CASGLVPTAGELFF.